This T cell receptor (beta chain) was captured by sequencing in a study of T cells in Graves' hyperthyroidism and ophthalmopathy. Findings and limits, study-wide: Before onset, by a median of around six months, the model predicted ophthalmopathy. Blood samples included most of the expanded thyroid clonotypes exceeding 0.001.

The table lists this clonotype with many counts. The target antigen is unknown. The source material, RNA transcripts, was used to amplify TCR beta CDR3 regions. The primer set for the first-round RT-PCR of the TCR CDR3 was HTBI. From the multiplex PCR reads, TCRdb called clonotypes with MiXCR, one entry per CDR3 protein. The sample holds 460,000 or so distinct CDR3 sequences, around 14% seen once. Trimming left V 3 bases short and J 8 bases short, with 12 bases between. From germline, CDR1 is DFQATT and CDR2 SNEGSKA (reference sequence). The length of the CDR3 is 12 residues. Across 18 months, stable Graves' hyperthyroidism was marked by no progression to ophthalmopathy. Uncontrolled infections, other autoimmune diseases, pregnancy or lactation led to exclusion of patients.

The TCR originated in a woman between 18 and 30 years old with Graves' hyperthyroidism. Sample: blood. J is TRBJ2-3 and V is TRBV20-1; perhaps TRBD2 as D (6 bases). The CDR3 reads CSASGSRVTQYF. The CDR3 DNA reads as TGCAGTGCTAGCGGGAGCAGAGTTACGCAGTATTTT.